This TCR beta chain stems from a study of CD8+ T cells in alopecia areata. Overall study context: Treatment comprised oral tofacitinib, 5 to 10 mg twice daily, in treated patients.

Of note for this clone: Its antigen is undetermined.

Treatment indicated: oral pan-JAK inhibitor, 5-10 mg twice daily. Once RNA had been extracted, it was reverse transcribed into cDNA to act as the sequencing template. Sequenced by immunoSEQ multiplex PCR; TCRdb stores in-frame clones only, minus some. The sample lists 95,000 to 100,000 clones; 55% to 75% were seen once. The trim removed 3 bases at V and 7 bases at J, leaving 5 bases unmatched. CDR1 and CDR2 (germline): MGHRA, YSYEKL. This CDR3 contains 14 residues. Whole-study results and caveats: Both scalp clonality and the expanded CD8+ clones among the top 100 showed a significant decrease with tofacitinib. Especially in alopecia totalis/universalis, lesional scalp showed greater clonality than normal scalp did.

This sequence joins TRBV4-1 and TRBJ2-1, with 8 bases that match TRBD1. Here the sequenced sample was CD8+ T cells sorted from blood, taken between weeks 55 and 65, from a patient treated with tofacitinib. The receptor comes from a human donor with alopecia areata. The CDR3 loop reads CASSQLDRDNEQFF. CDR3 nucleotide sequence: TGCGCCAGCAGCCAGTTGGACAGGGATAATGAGCAGTTCTTC.